Shown below are 2 T cell receptor beta chains from a single sample sequenced in a study of beta chain features in type 1 diabetes (dated by TCRdb to 2016 to 2019). Library prep was done by the immunoSEQ multiplex PCR assay. All of the isolated RNA was reverse transcribed with the High Capacity cDNA Reverse Transcription Kit, so expressed TCRB transcripts were sequenced. Entries here come from immuneACCESS through TCRdb and include only in-frame sequences with V and J called. Some clones fail to appear in such tables; in the studies checked, an unresolved V gene covers under half of the shortfall, and the cause of the remainder is unknown. Here the sample has tens of thousands of clones; roughly 50% occur a single time. The ten top clones hold 2.6% of the sample. No antigen has been assigned to these receptors. Summary of the overall study and its limitations: In all four CD4+ subsets, TCRB CDR3 length was moderately but significantly shorter in type 1 diabetes patients.

The sequenced sample consisted of Tregs from blood. Read against the paper, the sample's cell subset or site label means: regulatory CD4+ T cells. These receptors were collected from a woman aged 40 to 55 with type 1 diabetes.

The chain carries TRBV29-1 and TRBJ2-3; D possibly corresponds to TRBD2 (6 bases). Per germline, CDR1 SQVTM and CDR2 ANQGSEA. The CDR3 runs to 17 residues. The V gene lost 0 bases and the J gene lost 8 bases, with 24 bases spanning the gap. In DNA form, the CDR3 reads TGCAGCGTTGAAGATCGTCCGGGGGACCGCCGAAGGTTTACGCAGTATTTT. It specifies CSVEDRPGDRRRFTQYF.

The chain employs TRBV28 and TRBJ1-5, with 8 bases matching TRBD1. V shed 6 bases, J shed 0 bases, and the junction held 10 bases outside the gene matches. Looked up from germline, CDR1 is MDHEN and CDR2 is SYDVKM. CDR3 size: 17 residues. CDR3 nucleotides: TGTGCCAGCAGGTTGGACAGGGTTGTATATAGCAATCAGCCCCAGCATTTT. Amino acids: CASRLDRVVYSNQPQHF. The full variable domain, in which reference TRBV28 and TRBJ1-5 provide the parts outside the CDR3, is DVKVTQSSRYLVKRTGEKVFLECVQDMDHENMFWYRQDPGLGLRLIYFSYDVKMKEKGDIPEGYSVSREKKERFSLILESASTNQTSMYLCASRLDRVVYSNQPQHFGDGTRLSIL.